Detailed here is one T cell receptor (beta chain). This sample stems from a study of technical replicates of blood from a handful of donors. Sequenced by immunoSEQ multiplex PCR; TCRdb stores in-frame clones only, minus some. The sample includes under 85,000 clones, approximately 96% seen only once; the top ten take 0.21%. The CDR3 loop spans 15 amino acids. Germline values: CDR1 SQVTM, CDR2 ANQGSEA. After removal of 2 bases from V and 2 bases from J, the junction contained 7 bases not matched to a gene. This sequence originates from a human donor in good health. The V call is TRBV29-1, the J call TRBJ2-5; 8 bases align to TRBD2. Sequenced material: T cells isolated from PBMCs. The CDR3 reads CSVEILGLEQETQYF. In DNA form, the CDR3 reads TGCAGCGTTGAAATATTGGGACTAGAGCAAGAGACCCAGTACTTC.